This T cell receptor beta chain originates from a study of T cells in Graves' hyperthyroidism and ophthalmopathy. Turning to the study itself: The authors collected peripheral blood at initial diagnosis, before any treatment.

Reasons for excluding patients were uncontrolled infection, other autoimmune disease, pregnancy or lactation. This clonotype was seen many times. Its cognate antigen is unknown. Points from the study as a whole: Most clonotypes that expanded in the thyroid above 0.001 also showed up in blood.

Researchers took RNA transcripts and amplified the TCR beta CDR3 regions from them. TCR CDR3 regions were first amplified by RT-PCR with HTBI primers. TCRdb ran MiXCR on the multiplex PCR reads and lists one entry per CDR3 protein. The sample has 700,000 or so distinct CDR3 sequences; roughly 17% are singletons. This CDR3 has 13 residues. In germline, CDR1 is MDHEN, CDR2 SYDVKM. V lost 3 bases and J lost 7, with 10 bases in between. Material: blood. The J gene is TRBJ1-5, the V gene TRBV28, with a tentative D call TRBD1 (6 bases). The sequence came from a man between 18 and 35 years old with Graves' hyperthyroidism. In nucleotides, the CDR3 is TGTGCCAGCAGTTTCACAGGGAACCAGCCCCAGCATTTT. Its protein product is CASSFTGNQPQHF.